One sample yielded the 22 T cell receptor beta chains listed below, sequenced in a study of OX40 agonist ivuxolimab in advanced cancers. Generated by immunoSEQ multiplex PCR, the TCRdb table keeps only in-frame clones and is missing some. The sample includes 80,000 to 85,000 clones, around 84% seen only once; the top ten take 6.5%. The sequencing here drew on CD4+ or CD8+ T cells sorted from blood, taken in a trial of the OX40 agonist ivuxolimab. All receptors derive from an adult with an advanced solid tumor such as melanoma, head and neck, liver or kidney cancer.

This chain joins TRBV7-8 and TRBJ2-1; D is possibly TRBD2 (6 bases). The CDR3 length is 16 residues. V was pared by 7 bases and J by 3 bases, with 19 bases between. CDR1 and CDR2 (germline): SGHVS, FQNEAQ. The CDR3 nucleotides are TGTGCCAGCAAAGAAGCCGGGGGTGAGGTCTACAATGAGCAGTTCTTC. Residues: CASKEAGGEVYNEQFF. Looking up the rest from reference TRBV7-8 and TRBJ2-1 gives the full variable domain: GAGVSQSPRYKVAKRGQDVALRCDPISGHVSLFWYQQALGQGPEFLTYFQNEAQLDKSGLPSDRFFAERPEGSVSTLKIQRTQQEDSAVYLCASKEAGGEVYNEQFFGPGTRLTVL.

This chain uses TRBV27 with TRBJ2-5; TRBD1 matches at 8 bases. The J call may be wrong; the DNA end is better matched by TRBJ2-7. The CDR3 loop spans 17 amino acids. Per the germline V gene, CDR1 is MNHEY and CDR2 is SMNVEV (reference sequence). CDR3 DNA sequence: TGTGCCAGCAGTTTGTTCCCCCGACAGGGGAGTTTTTACGAGCAGTACTTC. Protein product: CASSLFPRQGSFYEQYF.

V is TRBV6-1 and J is TRBJ1-2; the match to TRBD1 covers 11 bases. Trimming removed 1 base from V and 4 bases from J; junction bases left unmatched: 2. This CDR3 has 15 residues. Germline values: CDR1 MNHNS, CDR2 SASEGT. The chain's CDR3 is CASSEGTGGPYGYTF. The CDR3 DNA reads TGTGCCAGCAGTGAAGGGACAGGGGGCCCCTATGGCTACACCTTC.

The chain uses TRBV7-9 and TRBJ1-4, with D unresolved. Germline V gives CDR1 SEHNR, CDR2 FQNEAQ (reference sequence). This CDR3 contains 15 residues. V was shortened by 4 bases and J by 0 bases, with 9 bases between the two germline ends. Written as DNA, the CDR3 is TGTGCCAGCAGCTACCCTAGTACAACTAATGAAAAACTGTTTTTT. It codes for CASSYPSTTNEKLFF. Full variable domain (remainder filled in from reference TRBV7-9 and TRBJ1-4): DTGVSQNPRHKITKRGQNVTFRCDPISEHNRLYWYRQTLGQGPEFLTYFQNEAQLEKSRLLSDRFSAERPKGSFSTLEIQRTEQGDSAMYLCASSYPSTTNEKLFFGSGTQLSVL.

The chain couples TRBV6-1 to TRBJ1-5, with TRBD1 as a possible D gene (5 bases). Germline V gene lookup returns CDR1 MNHNS and CDR2 SASEGT. The CDR3 loop spans 17 amino acids. Trimming removed 3 bases from V and 9 bases from J, with 24 bases in between. In DNA, the CDR3 is TGTGCCAGCAGTGACCGTATCCACAGTGGGGACTTGTGGCCCCAGCATTTT. As protein: CASSDRIHSGDLWPQHF.

This clone was seen only once. The chain recombines TRBV19 with TRBJ2-7; TRBD2 aligns across 10 bases. V lost 4 bases and J lost 1; bases outside the gene matches: 1. The CDR3 runs 14 residues. Per the germline V gene, CDR1 is LNHDA and CDR2 is SQIVND (reference sequence). The DNA of the CDR3 is TGTGCCAGTAGTAGGACTAGCGGATCCTACGAGCAGTACTTC. Translating it yields CASSRTSGSYEQYF. The full variable domain, in which reference TRBV19 and TRBJ2-7 provide the parts outside the CDR3, is DGGITQSPKYLFRKEGQNVTLSCEQNLNHDAMYWYRQDPGQGLRLIYYSQIVNDFQKGDIAEGYSVSREKKESFPLTVTSAQKNPTAFYLCASSRTSGSYEQYFGPGTRLTVT.

The chain combines TRBV29-1 with TRBJ2-1; possibly TRBD2 for D (5 bases). The CDR3 length is 16 residues. From germline, CDR1 is SQVTM and CDR2 ANQGSEA. V was cut by 1 base and J by 7 bases, with 20 bases left in between. The chain's CDR3 is CSVEARDPKGWNEQFF. As DNA, the CDR3 is TGCAGCGTTGAAGCCCGGGATCCGAAAGGTTGGAATGAGCAGTTCTTC.

The rearrangement links TRBV19 to TRBJ2-1; 9 bases are a match to TRBD2. The CDR3 runs 16 residues. Germline V gives CDR1 LNHDA, CDR2 SQIVND (reference sequence). Trimming at V came to 4 bases and at J to 3 bases, leaving 7 bases not matched to a gene. Here the CDR3 reads CASSKMSSGIYNEQFF. The CDR3 DNA sequence: TGTGCCAGTAGTAAGATGTCTAGCGGGATCTACAATGAGCAGTTCTTC. Full variable domain (outside the CDR3, taken from reference TRBV19 and TRBJ2-1): DGGITQSPKYLFRKEGQNVTLSCEQNLNHDAMYWYRQDPGQGLRLIYYSQIVNDFQKGDIAEGYSVSREKKESFPLTVTSAQKNPTAFYLCASSKMSSGIYNEQFFGPGTRLTVL.

This chain connects TRBV18 to TRBJ2-7, with 7 bases matching TRBD2. CDR1 KGHSH and CDR2 LQKENI come from the germline V gene. Trimming took 4 bases from V and 3 from J; bases not matched to a gene: 9. The CDR3 contains 15 residues. The CDR3 is CASSRRTSDSYEQYF. The CDR3 nucleotides read TGTGCCAGCTCACGTAGGACTAGTGACAGCTACGAGCAGTACTTC.

This chain links TRBV5-6 with TRBJ1-2; D call uncertain. V shed 0 bases and J shed 3 bases, with 9 bases lying between them. The CDR3 is 14 amino acids. Germline assignment: CDR1 SGHDT and CDR2 YYEEEE. The CDR3 coding sequence is TGTGCCAGCAGCTTGGCCGGACTTGACTATGGCTACACCTTC. It is translated as CASSLAGLDYGYTF.

The V gene is TRBV2, the J gene TRBJ1-2; D not resolved. Trimming pared 6 bases from V and 4 bases from J, leaving 12 bases between. Germline values: CDR1 SNHLY, CDR2 FYNNEI. The CDR3 consists of 13 residues. CDR3 loop: CASSPDGSYGYTF. CDR3 nucleotides: TGTGCCAGCAGCCCGGACGGATCCTATGGCTACACCTTC. Variable domain in full (rest from reference TRBV2 and TRBJ1-2): EPEVTQTPSHQVTQMGQEVILRCVPISNHLYFYWYRQILGQKVEFLVSFYNNEISEKSEIFDDQFSVERPDGSNFTLKIRSTKLEDSAMYFCASSPDGSYGYTFGSGTRLTVV.

The gene calls are TRBV7-8 and TRBJ1-1; D gene ambiguous. CDR3 length equals 14 residues. CDR1 is SGHVS and CDR2 is FQNEAQ in the germline V gene. The V and J ends lost 0 bases and 1 base respectively, with 6 bases between them. CDR3 amino acids: CASSLAPKNTEAFF. The CDR3 DNA sequence: TGTGCCAGCAGCTTAGCGCCGAAGAACACTGAAGCTTTCTTT.

The V and J genes are TRBV7-9 and TRBJ1-4; the match to TRBD1 covers 10 bases. The CDR3 contains 16 residues. V lost 9 bases to trimming and J lost 8 bases; unmatched junction nucleotides: 15. Germline CDR1 is SEHNR and CDR2 is FQNEAQ (reference sequence). CDR3 amino acids: CASTPGQGNRWEKLFF. The CDR3 bases are TGTGCCAGTACCCCGGGACAGGGGAATAGGTGGGAAAAACTGTTTTTT.

This clone has only a few counts. The V call is TRBV11-3, the J call TRBJ1-1; D perhaps matches TRBD1 (5 bases). The germline gives CDR1 SGHNT, CDR2 YENEEA. Trimming took off 5 bases at V and 11 bases at J, with 18 bases between the two ends. This CDR3 is 13 amino acids long. The CDR3, as DNA: TGTGCCAGCAGCCCGGCCGGGGGGACCCAGGCTTTCTTT. As protein: CASSPAGGTQAFF.

The chain uses TRBV30 and TRBJ1-3; no clear D. Trimming left V 3 bases short and J 4 bases short, with 10 bases between. The CDR3 consists of 13 residues. The germline V gene has CDR1 GTSNPN and CDR2 SVGIG (reference sequence). The CDR3 is CAWSTTRGNTIYF. As DNA, the CDR3 is TGTGCCTGGAGCACCACGAGAGGAAACACCATATATTTT.

The J gene is TRBJ1-5, the V gene TRBV7-9; possibly TRBD1 for D (6 bases). Germline V gene lookup returns CDR1 SEHNR and CDR2 FQNEAQ (reference sequence). V gave up 8 bases and J gave up 4 bases, with 18 bases separating them. This CDR3 spans 15 amino acids. The CDR3 sequence is CASDLGDTDNQPQHF. CDR3 coding DNA: TGTGCCAGCGACCTGGGGGACACAGATAATCAGCCCCAGCATTTT. Full variable domain (missing parts from reference TRBV7-9 and TRBJ1-5): DTGVSQNPRHKITKRGQNVTFRCDPISEHNRLYWYRQTLGQGPEFLTYFQNEAQLEKSRLLSDRFSAERPKGSFSTLEIQRTEQGDSAMYLCASDLGDTDNQPQHFGDGTRLSIL.

V usage is TRBV18 and J usage is TRBJ2-1, with 12 positions matching TRBD2. V shed 0 bases and J 3 bases; nucleotides not matched to a gene: 6. The V gene's germline CDR1 is KGHSH and CDR2 LQKENI. This CDR3 has 18 amino acids. This CDR3 is CASSPPETSGGLYNEQFF. DNA for the CDR3: TGTGCCAGCTCACCACCGGAGACTAGCGGGGGTCTCTACAATGAGCAGTTCTTC.

The chain joins TRBV28 to TRBJ2-5, with D perhaps TRBD2 (5 bases). Germline assignment: CDR1 MDHEN and CDR2 SYDVKM. Trimming stripped 5 bases from V and 5 bases from J, with 12 bases between. The CDR3 is made up of 13 amino acids. CDR3 DNA sequence: TGTGCCAGCAGTCTAGTAGCGATGGAGACCCAGTACTTC. Protein product: CASSLVAMETQYF.

V gene TRBV30 combines with J gene TRBJ2-2, with D uncertain. The CDR3 spans 13 residues. Germline V lookup: CDR1 GTSNPN, CDR2 SVGIG (reference sequence). V was trimmed by 2 bases and J by 4 bases, leaving 8 bases between them. CDR3: CAWSILSTGELFF. Written as DNA, the CDR3 is TGTGCCTGGAGTATTTTGAGCACCGGGGAGCTGTTTTTT. Full variable domain (rest looked up from reference TRBV30 and TRBJ2-2): SQTIHQWPATLVQPVGSPLSLECTVEGTSNPNLYWYRQAAGRGLQLLFYSVGIGQISSEVPQNLSASRPQDRQFILSSKKLLLSDSGFYLCAWSILSTGELFFGEGSRLTVL.

The rearrangement uses TRBV2 and TRBJ2-2; D unclear. CDR1 and CDR2 (germline): SNHLY, FYNNEI. The V end lost 5 bases, the J end lost 7 bases, and 11 bases lay between the germline ends. The CDR3 extends over 13 amino acids. The DNA of the CDR3 is TGTGCCAGCAGTTCTATCGTGCTCGGGGAGCTGTTTTTT. Its translation: CASSSIVLGELFF.

J is TRBJ1-3 and V is TRBV7-9; 9 bases map to TRBD1. Per the germline V gene, CDR1 is SEHNR and CDR2 is FQNEAQ (reference sequence). V shed 6 bases, J shed 9 bases, and the junction held 12 bases outside the gene matches. This CDR3 region has 15 residues. The CDR3 is CASSLAGTGWSTIYF. The DNA for the CDR3 is TGTGCCAGCAGTCTAGCCGGGACAGGGTGGAGCACCATATATTTT.

This sequence joins TRBV6-5 and TRBJ1-1, with a possible D match to TRBD1 (5 bases). The CDR3 sequence is 13 residues long. Germline CDR1 and CDR2: MNHEY and SVGAGI. V shed 7 bases and J shed 5 bases, with 14 bases lying between them. CDR3 DNA: TGTGCCAGCACCGATGAGGGGTGGACTGAAGCTTTCTTT. Residues: CASTDEGWTEAFF.